This T cell receptor (beta chain) originates from a study of blood T cell repertoires in COVID-19. The table came from immunoSEQ multiplex PCR; TCRdb's copy has only in-frame clones and leaves some out. The sample lists under 150,000 clones; approximately 90% were seen once. The CDR3 contains 20 residues. Trimming took 3 bases from V and 6 from J; bases not matched to a gene: 15. Looked up from germline, CDR1 is SGHVS and CDR2 is FQNEAQ. There are a few counts of this clone. This TCR was recovered from a woman between 45 and 65 years old with acute or convalescent COVID-19. What was sequenced was peripheral blood. The V call is TRBV7-8, the J call TRBJ1-6; TRBD1 agrees at 12 bases. The CDR3 is CASSLYFHPGQGASNSPLHF. DNA of the CDR3: TGTGCCAGCAGCTTGTACTTTCATCCGGGACAGGGGGCGAGTAATTCACCCCTCCACTTT.